This T cell receptor beta chain was identified in a study of Graves' ophthalmopathy and Graves' hyperthyroidism. TCR beta CDR3 amplification used RNA transcripts. HTBI primers were used in a first-round RT-PCR, which preceded a second-round multiplex PCR. TCRdb recomputed calls from the multiplex PCR reads with MiXCR, one row per CDR3 protein. The table shows about 220,000 distinct CDR3 sequences, with 20% to 25% occurring only once. V gave up 11 bases and J gave up 0 bases, with 22 bases separating them. The CDR3 spans 16 residues. Looked up from germline, CDR1 is MNHEY and CDR2 is SVGAGI. This clonotype was counted many times.

The V gene is TRBV6-5, the J gene TRBJ1-1, with D possibly being TRBD1 (5 bases). Sequencing input: peripheral blood. This TCR came from a woman in her forties or fifties with Graves' ophthalmopathy. CDR3 amino acids: CASHWTPPPMNTEAFF. The CDR3 bases are TGTGCCTCGCACTGGACACCTCCCCCTATGAACACTGAAGCTTTCTTT.